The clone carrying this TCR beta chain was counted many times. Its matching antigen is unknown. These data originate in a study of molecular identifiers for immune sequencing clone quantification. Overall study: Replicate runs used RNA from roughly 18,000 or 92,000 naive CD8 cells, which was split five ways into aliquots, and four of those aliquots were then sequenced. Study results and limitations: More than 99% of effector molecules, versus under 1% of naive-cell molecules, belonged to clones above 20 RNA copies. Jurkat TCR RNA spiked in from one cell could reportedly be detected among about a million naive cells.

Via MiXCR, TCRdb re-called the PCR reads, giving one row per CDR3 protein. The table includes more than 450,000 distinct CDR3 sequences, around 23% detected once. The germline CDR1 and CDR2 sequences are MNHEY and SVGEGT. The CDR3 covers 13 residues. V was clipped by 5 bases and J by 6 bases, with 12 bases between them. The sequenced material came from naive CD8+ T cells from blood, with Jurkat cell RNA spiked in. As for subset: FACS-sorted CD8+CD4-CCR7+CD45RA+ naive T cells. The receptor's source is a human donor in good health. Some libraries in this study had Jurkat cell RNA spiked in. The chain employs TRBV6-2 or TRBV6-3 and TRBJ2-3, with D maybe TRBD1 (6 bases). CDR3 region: CASSKGQPDTQYF. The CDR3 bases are TGTGCCAGCAGTAAAGGACAGCCCGATACGCAGTATTTT.